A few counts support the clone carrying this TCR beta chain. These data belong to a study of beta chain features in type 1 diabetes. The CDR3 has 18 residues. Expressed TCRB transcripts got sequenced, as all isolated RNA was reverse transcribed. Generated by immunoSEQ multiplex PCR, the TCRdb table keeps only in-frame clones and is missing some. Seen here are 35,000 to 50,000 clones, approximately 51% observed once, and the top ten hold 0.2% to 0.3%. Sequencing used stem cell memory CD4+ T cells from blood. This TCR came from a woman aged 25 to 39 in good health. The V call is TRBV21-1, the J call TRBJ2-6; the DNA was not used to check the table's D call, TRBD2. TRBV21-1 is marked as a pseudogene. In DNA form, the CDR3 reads TGTGCCAGCAGCAAAGGGAGGGGCGGCGGCTCTGGGGCCAACGTCCTGACTTTC. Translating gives CASSKGRGGGSGANVLTF.